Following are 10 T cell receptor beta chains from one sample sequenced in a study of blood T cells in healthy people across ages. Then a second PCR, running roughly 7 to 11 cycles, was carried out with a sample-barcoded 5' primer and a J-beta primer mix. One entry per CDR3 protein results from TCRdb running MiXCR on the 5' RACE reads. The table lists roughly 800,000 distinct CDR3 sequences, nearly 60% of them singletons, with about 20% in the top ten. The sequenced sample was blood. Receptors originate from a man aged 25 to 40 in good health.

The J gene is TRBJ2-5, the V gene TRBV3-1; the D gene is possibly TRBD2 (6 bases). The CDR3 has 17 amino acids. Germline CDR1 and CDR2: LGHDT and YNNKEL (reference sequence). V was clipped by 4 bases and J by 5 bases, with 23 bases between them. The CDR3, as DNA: TGTGCCAGCAGCCCGCCCCAATCACGGGGGATGGGGGAGACCCAGTACTTC. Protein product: CASSPPQSRGMGETQYF.

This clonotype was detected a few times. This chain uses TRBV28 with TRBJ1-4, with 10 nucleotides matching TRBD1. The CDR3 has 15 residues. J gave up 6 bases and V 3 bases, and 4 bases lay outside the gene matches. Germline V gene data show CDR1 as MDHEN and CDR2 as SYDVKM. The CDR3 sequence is CASSFSGTGDEKLFF. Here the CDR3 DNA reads TGTGCCAGCAGTTTCAGCGGGACAGGGGATGAAAAACTGTTTTTT. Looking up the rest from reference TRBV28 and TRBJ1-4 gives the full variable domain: DVKVTQSSRYLVKRTGEKVFLECVQDMDHENMFWYRQDPGLGLRLIYFSYDVKMKEKGDIPEGYSVSREKKERFSLILESASTNQTSMYLCASSFSGTGDEKLFFGSGTQLSVL.

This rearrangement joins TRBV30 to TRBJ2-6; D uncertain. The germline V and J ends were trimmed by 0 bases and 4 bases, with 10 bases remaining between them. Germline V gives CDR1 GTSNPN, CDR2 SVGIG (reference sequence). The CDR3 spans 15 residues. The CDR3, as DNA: TGTGCCTGGAGTGTCCCCTTCGGGGGGGCCAACGTCCTGACTTTC. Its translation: CAWSVPFGGANVLTF.

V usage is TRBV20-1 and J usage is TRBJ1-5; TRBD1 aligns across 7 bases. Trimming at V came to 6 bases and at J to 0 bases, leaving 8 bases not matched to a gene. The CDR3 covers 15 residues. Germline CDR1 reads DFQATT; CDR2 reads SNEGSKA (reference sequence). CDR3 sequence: CSAQDRRYSNQPQHF. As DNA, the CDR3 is TGCAGTGCCCAGGACAGGAGATATAGCAATCAGCCCCAGCATTTT.

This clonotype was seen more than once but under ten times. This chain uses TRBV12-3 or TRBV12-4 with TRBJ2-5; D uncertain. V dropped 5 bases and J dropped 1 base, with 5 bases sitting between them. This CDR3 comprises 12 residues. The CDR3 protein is CASSHIQETQYF. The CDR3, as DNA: TGTGCCAGCAGTCACATCCAAGAGACCCAGTACTTC.

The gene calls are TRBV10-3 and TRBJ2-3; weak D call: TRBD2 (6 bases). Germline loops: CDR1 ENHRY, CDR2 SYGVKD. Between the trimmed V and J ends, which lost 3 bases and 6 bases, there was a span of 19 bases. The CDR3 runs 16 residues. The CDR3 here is CAISDASPESGDTQYF. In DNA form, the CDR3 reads TGTGCCATCAGTGACGCCTCGCCCGAAAGCGGGGATACGCAGTATTTT.

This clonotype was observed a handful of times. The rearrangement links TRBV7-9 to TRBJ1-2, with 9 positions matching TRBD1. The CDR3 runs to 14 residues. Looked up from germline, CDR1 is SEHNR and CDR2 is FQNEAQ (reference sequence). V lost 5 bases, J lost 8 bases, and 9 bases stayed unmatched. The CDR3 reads CASSPGTGSGGYTF. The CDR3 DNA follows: TGTGCCAGCAGCCCCGGGACAGGGAGCGGCGGCTACACCTTC.

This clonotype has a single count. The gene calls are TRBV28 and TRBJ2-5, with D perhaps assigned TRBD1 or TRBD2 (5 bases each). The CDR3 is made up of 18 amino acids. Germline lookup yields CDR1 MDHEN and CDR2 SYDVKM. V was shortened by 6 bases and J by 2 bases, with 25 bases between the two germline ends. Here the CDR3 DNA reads TGTGCCAGCAGCCCCCCGGGCGGTGGGTGGGACGCGCAAGAGACCCAGTACTTC. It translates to CASSPPGGGWDAQETQYF.

Here the CDR3 reads CASSPGGLEGYTF. CDR3 nucleotides: TGTGCCAGCAGCCCGGGGGGATTAGAAGGCTACACCTTC. The chain couples TRBV9 to TRBJ1-2; weak D call: TRBD1 (5 bases). The CDR3 is 13 residues long. V gave up 4 bases and J gave up 8 bases, with 15 bases separating them. Per germline, CDR1 SGDLS and CDR2 YYNGEE.

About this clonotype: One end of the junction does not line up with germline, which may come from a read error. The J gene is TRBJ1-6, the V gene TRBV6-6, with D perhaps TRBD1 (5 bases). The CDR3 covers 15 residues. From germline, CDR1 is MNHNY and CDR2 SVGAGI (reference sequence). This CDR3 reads CASKGSRGYNSPLHF. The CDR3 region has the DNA TGTGCCAGCAAGGGGAGCCGAGGGTATAACTCACCCCTCCACTTT.